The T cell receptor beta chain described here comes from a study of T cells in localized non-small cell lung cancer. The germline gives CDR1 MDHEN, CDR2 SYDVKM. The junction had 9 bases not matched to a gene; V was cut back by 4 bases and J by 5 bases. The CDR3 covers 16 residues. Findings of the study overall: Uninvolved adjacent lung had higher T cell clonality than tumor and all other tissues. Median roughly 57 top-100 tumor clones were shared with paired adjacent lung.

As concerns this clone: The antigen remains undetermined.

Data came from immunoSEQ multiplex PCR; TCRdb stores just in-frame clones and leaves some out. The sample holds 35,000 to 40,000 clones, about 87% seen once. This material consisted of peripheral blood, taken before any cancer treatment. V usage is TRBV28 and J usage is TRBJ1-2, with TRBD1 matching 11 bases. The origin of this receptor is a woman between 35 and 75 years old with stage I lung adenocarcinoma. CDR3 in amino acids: CASSSRWTGGDYGYTF. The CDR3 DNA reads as TGTGCCAGCAGTTCAAGATGGACAGGGGGCGATTATGGCTACACCTTC.